This T cell receptor beta chain derives from a study of shared clonotypes between healthy human individuals. Broader study findings: Some clonotypes were shared by all four sorted-subset donors, while others were not shared. The non-shared ones had lower generation probabilities than the shared ones. Naive CD4 clonotypes overlapped across several donors at around 4.7%.

Notes on this clone: Its antigen is still unknown.

Generated by immunoSEQ multiplex PCR, the TCRdb table keeps only in-frame clones and is missing some. The sample holds roughly 520,000 clones, around 96% seen once. Sequenced: naive CD4+ T cells sorted from blood. Subset noted: CD45RA+ positively selected. The receptor's source is a woman in her 30s in good health.

The CDR3 loop reads CASSPGQGLPYEQYF. The CDR3 nucleotides read TGTGCCAGCAGCCCGGGACAGGGTCTTCCCTACGAGCAGTACTTC. The chain has TRBV13 and TRBJ2-7; TRBD1 matches 9 bases. The J segment lost 2 bases and the V segment lost 5 bases, leaving 7 bases of the junction unmatched. The CDR3 extends over 15 amino acids. CDR1 and CDR2 (germline): PRHDT, FYEKMQ (reference sequence). Full variable domain (remainder filled in from reference TRBV13 and TRBJ2-7): AAGVIQSPRHLIKEKRETATLKCYPIPRHDTVYWYQQGPGQDPQFLISFYEKMQSDKGSIPDRFSAQQFSDYHSELNMSSLELGDSALYFCASSPGQGLPYEQYFGPGTRLTVT.